The 15 T cell receptor beta chains listed next were all sequenced from one sample in a study of blood T cell repertoires in COVID-19. Produced via immunoSEQ multiplex PCR; TCRdb's table is partial and in-frame only. The table includes roughly 250,000 clones, approximately 88% detected once. The sample comprised peripheral blood. The receptors here all came from a woman aged 25-40 years with acute or convalescent COVID-19.

The rearrangement links TRBV19 to TRBJ2-1, with 9 bases that match TRBD1. This CDR3 region has 15 residues. The germline CDR1 and CDR2 sequences are LNHDA and SQIVND (reference sequence). The trim removed 5 bases at V and 5 bases at J, leaving 7 bases unmatched. CDR3 region: CASSPGQGWNNEQFF. The CDR3 DNA reads as TGTGCCAGTAGTCCGGGACAGGGTTGGAACAATGAGCAGTTCTTC.

The rearrangement links TRBV19 to TRBJ2-4, with a tentative D call TRBD2 (6 bases). Germline lookup yields CDR1 LNHDA and CDR2 SQIVND (reference sequence). The V and J ends lost 10 bases and 6 bases respectively, with 19 bases between them. This CDR3 has 14 amino acids. CDR3 in amino acids: CATQTRLGVNIQYF. The DNA of the CDR3 is TGTGCCACCCAGACAAGACTAGGTGTAAACATTCAGTACTTC.

This chain's CDR3 is CASSLQENTEAFF. CDR3 coding DNA: TGTGCCAGCAGCTTACAGGAAAACACTGAAGCTTTCTTT. The chain recombines TRBV5-4 with TRBJ1-1; tentatively, D is TRBD1 (5 bases). The CDR3 is 13 amino acids. Germline CDR1 SGHNT, CDR2 YYREEE (reference sequence). V lost 2 bases to trimming and J lost 2 bases, with 7 bases between them. The whole variable domain, filled in from reference TRBV5-4 and TRBJ1-1, reads ETGVTQSPTHLIKTRGQQVTLRCSSQSGHNTVSWYQQALGQGPQFIFQYYREEENGRGNFPPRFSGLQFPNYSSELNVNALELDDSALYLCASSLQENTEAFFGQGTRLTVV.

The genes are TRBV30 and TRBJ1-2, with a tentative D call TRBD1 (5 bases). This CDR3 spans 18 amino acids. Trimming shortened V by 0 bases and J by 0 bases, and 20 bases separated the two germline ends. Germline CDR1 and CDR2: GTSNPN and SVGIG (reference sequence). CDR3 residues: CAWSVLPGRGKTNYGYTF. The DNA of the CDR3 is TGTGCCTGGAGTGTGCTACCGGGACGGGGGAAAACTAACTATGGCTACACCTTC.

The DNA for the CDR3 is TGTGCCAGCAGCCGGGGGGAGGCCCCGCAAGAGACCCAGTACTTC. Amino acids: CASSRGEAPQETQYF. The chain combines TRBV9 with TRBJ2-5; 7 positions match TRBD2. Germline V gene lookup returns CDR1 SGDLS and CDR2 YYNGEE. V was pared by 4 bases and J by 2 bases, with 8 bases of the junction left unmatched. The CDR3 runs to 15 residues.

The V call is TRBV4-3, the J call TRBJ2-5; 11 bases are shared with TRBD2. The CDR3 is 17 residues long. Germline assignment: CDR1 LGHNA and CDR2 YSLEER. The V and J ends lost 2 bases and 5 bases, in that order; junction bases with no gene match: 10. CDR3 DNA sequence: TGCGCCAGCAGCCAAACACTAGCGGGAGTGGGGGGGGAGACCCAGTACTTC. Amino acids: CASSQTLAGVGGETQYF.

This clone was picked up one time. V is TRBV5-1 and J is TRBJ1-3; D is possibly TRBD1 (6 bases). The V end was cut by 4 bases, the J end by 0 bases, with 14 bases between. From germline, CDR1 is SGHRS and CDR2 YFSETQ. The CDR3 is 16 residues long. The CDR3 spells CASSPGQSFSGNTIYF. DNA for the CDR3: TGCGCCAGCAGCCCAGGACAGAGTTTCTCTGGAAACACCATATATTTT.

CDR3 amino acids: CASSLYGDSLPSSPQHF. In nucleotides, the CDR3 is TGTGCCAGCAGTTTATACGGGGATAGCCTCCCTAGTTCGCCCCAGCATTTT. The V and J genes are TRBV27 and TRBJ1-5, with D hard to call. V was pared by 1 base and J by 9 bases, with 22 bases between. Germline CDR1 and CDR2: MNHEY and SMNVEV (reference sequence). CDR3 length equals 17 residues.

This chain links TRBV6-5 with TRBJ2-7; tentatively, D is TRBD2 (5 bases). This CDR3 is built from 12 residues. Germline lookup yields CDR1 MNHEY and CDR2 SVGAGI. Trimming shortened V by 11 bases and J by 1 base, and 12 bases separated the two germline ends. The CDR3 DNA is TGTGCCGCGTCCGGGGATTCCTACGAGCAGTACTTC. Amino acids: CAASGDSYEQYF.

The rearrangement links TRBV7-2 to TRBJ2-1; D possibly corresponds to TRBD2 (6 bases). The CDR3 sequence is 16 residues long. The V end lost 0 bases, the J end lost 7 bases, and 16 bases lay between the germline ends. Germline CDR1 SGHTA, CDR2 FQGNSA. The CDR3: CASSLAQASVSNEQFF. CDR3 DNA: TGTGCCAGCAGCTTAGCGCAGGCTAGCGTCAGTAATGAGCAGTTCTTC.

The rearrangement joins TRBV5-1 to TRBJ2-2; 10 bases are a match to TRBD2. This CDR3 is 17 amino acids long. CDR1 is SGHRS and CDR2 is YFSETQ in the germline V gene. V was pared by 0 bases and J by 3 bases, with 5 bases of the junction left unmatched. CDR3: CASSLGASGSYTGELFF. The CDR3 nucleotides read TGCGCCAGCAGCTTGGGGGCTAGCGGGAGTTACACCGGGGAGCTGTTTTTT.

This chain connects TRBV5-6 to TRBJ1-6; no clear D gene. This CDR3 has 15 amino acids. Germline V gene lookup returns CDR1 SGHDT and CDR2 YYEEEE. The V end lost 4 bases, the J end lost 8 bases, and 16 bases lay between the germline ends. DNA for the CDR3: TGTGCCAGCAGCCTTCGGTTGGTCGGTGATTCACCCCTCCACTTT. Translation: CASSLRLVGDSPLHF.

V is TRBV2 and J is TRBJ1-5, with a possible D match to TRBD1 (5 bases). The V gene lost 2 bases and the J gene lost 6 bases, with 20 bases spanning the gap. Per germline, CDR1 SNHLY and CDR2 FYNNEI. The CDR3 contains 17 residues. The CDR3 loop is CASSELRASRTGQPQHF. The CDR3 nucleotides read TGTGCCAGCAGTGAATTAAGGGCCTCTCGAACAGGTCAGCCCCAGCATTTT.

The chain links TRBV7-3 to TRBJ2-5; D perhaps matches TRBD2 (6 bases). The germline V and J ends were trimmed by 5 bases and 5 bases, with 9 bases remaining between them. The CDR3 loop spans 12 amino acids. Germline CDR1 reads SGHTA; CDR2 reads FQGTGA. CDR3: CASSTGVETQYF. The CDR3 DNA reads TGTGCCAGCAGCACGGGAGTTGAGACCCAGTACTTC.

The rearrangement uses TRBV5-4 and TRBJ1-1; no firm D call. The germline V gene has CDR1 SGHNT and CDR2 YYREEE (reference sequence). Trimming took 0 bases from V and 0 from J, leaving 12 bases between them. CDR3 size: 16 residues. CDR3 protein: CASSLGLKTMNTEAFF. For the CDR3, the DNA is TGTGCCAGCAGCTTGGGACTTAAGACGATGAACACTGAAGCTTTCTTT.